The 11 T cell receptor beta chains reported below all come from one sample, sequenced in a study of cytomegalovirus exposure and HLA in healthy donors. Assay: immunoSEQ multiplex PCR; the TCRdb copy retains only in-frame clones and omits some. The table has 100,000 or so clones, roughly 87% seen once. The sample comprised PBMCs. The receptors here all came from a man aged 18 to 30 in good health and CMV-seropositive.

This clone was seen once. V gene TRBV29-1 combines with J gene TRBJ1-1; 10 bases agree with TRBD1. CDR1 and CDR2 from the germline V gene are SQVTM and ANQGSEA. The CDR3 covers 13 residues. With V trimmed by 5 bases and J by 4 bases, 4 bases remained unmatched. CDR3 in DNA: TGCAGCGTTACGGGACAGGGGTCCACTGAAGCTTTCTTT. This sequence encodes CSVTGQGSTEAFF.

J is TRBJ1-5 and V is TRBV7-6, with 7 bases that match TRBD1. Germline trimming cut 2 bases from V and 2 bases from J; bases unmatched to any gene: 3. CDR1 is SGHVS and CDR2 is FNYEAQ in the germline V gene. The CDR3 contains 15 residues. The CDR3 spells CASSLSDRGNQPQHF. CDR3 sequence (DNA): TGTGCCAGCAGCTTATCCGACAGGGGCAATCAGCCCCAGCATTTT.

A single count supports this clone. This chain links TRBV11-2 with TRBJ1-2; D possibly corresponds to TRBD1 (5 bases). Trimming removed 4 bases at V and 8 bases at J, with 14 bases between. CDR3 length: 13 residues. In germline, CDR1 is SGHAT, CDR2 FQNNGV. The CDR3 reads CASSSLRQRGYTF. As DNA, the CDR3 is TGTGCCAGCAGCTCACTTAGACAGAGGGGCTACACCTTC. Full variable domain (outside the CDR3, taken from reference TRBV11-2 and TRBJ1-2): EAGVAQSPRYKIIEKRQSVAFWCNPISGHATLYWYQQILGQGPKLLIQFQNNGVVDDSQLPKDRFSAERLKGVDSTLKIQPAKLEDSAVYLCASSSLRQRGYTFGSGTRLTVV.

The chain is built from TRBV28 and TRBJ2-7; D is ambiguous. The CDR3 is 15 amino acids. The germline V gene has CDR1 MDHEN and CDR2 SYDVKM. Trimming left V 2 bases short and J 6 bases short, with 17 bases between. CDR3 residues: CASSLKVPTAVEQYF. CDR3 coding DNA: TGTGCCAGCAGTTTAAAAGTCCCCACGGCGGTCGAGCAGTACTTC.

Only one count was recorded for this clone. CDR3 DNA sequence: TGTGCCAGCAGCGGGAGGGCCACAGATACGCAGTATTTT. It yields the protein CASSGRATDTQYF. The chain combines TRBV6-4 with TRBJ2-3; 8 bases match TRBD2. The CDR3 spans 13 residues. Germline values: CDR1 MRHNA, CDR2 SNTAGT. V lost 6 bases, J lost 2 bases, and 1 base stayed unmatched.

This clone was counted a few times. V and J are TRBV28 and TRBJ1-4; D unresolved. The CDR3 contains 10 residues. The germline V gene has CDR1 MDHEN and CDR2 SYDVKM. The germline V and J ends were trimmed by 9 bases and 4 bases, with 3 bases remaining between them. The DNA of the CDR3 is TGTGCCAGTAGTAATGAAAAACTGTTTTTT. Its protein is CASSNEKLFF.

V and J are TRBV4-3 and TRBJ2-1; 12 bases map to TRBD2. Germline trimming cut 4 bases from V and 10 bases from J; bases unmatched to any gene: 14. Germline CDR1 is LGHNA and CDR2 is YSLEER. The CDR3 sequence is 17 residues long. The CDR3 protein is CASSPTSGRPIVGEQFF. The CDR3 region has the DNA TGCGCCAGCAGCCCCACTAGCGGGAGGCCGATAGTGGGGGAGCAGTTCTTC.

This clone was detected once. V gene TRBV7-2 combines with J gene TRBJ2-3; 10 bases map to TRBD2. The ends lost 7 bases at V and 3 bases at J; junction bases unmatched: 10. Germline V CDR1 and CDR2: SGHTA, FQGNSA. There are 16 residues in the CDR3. In DNA, the CDR3 is TGTGCCAGCACCCAAAGCGGGGGGGCTTGGACAGATACGCAGTATTTT. Amino acid sequence: CASTQSGGAWTDTQYF.

V gene TRBV6-1 combines with J gene TRBJ2-3; 9 nucleotides line up with TRBD2. This CDR3 region has 16 residues. Per germline, CDR1 MNHNS and CDR2 SASEGT. The junction had 4 bases not matched to a gene; V was cut back by 2 bases and J by 1 base. CDR3 DNA sequence: TGTGCCAGCAGTGAAAGGGCTAGCGGGGGCACAGATACGCAGTATTTT. Translated: CASSERASGGTDTQYF.

V gene TRBV4-3 combines with J gene TRBJ1-1; unclear D gene. Germline loops: CDR1 LGHNA, CDR2 YSLEER. The length of the CDR3 is 13 residues. V lost 0 bases, J lost 6 bases, and 8 bases lay in between. In DNA, the CDR3 is TGCGCCAGCAGCCAAGATCTCGTCCCTGAAGCTTTCTTT. Translation: CASSQDLVPEAFF.

This chain connects TRBV29-1 to TRBJ2-7, with 8 bases matching TRBD2. Germline V lookup: CDR1 SQVTM, CDR2 ANQGSEA. J was trimmed by 2 bases and V by 3 bases; bases with no gene match: 6. CDR3 length: 14 residues. CDR3 residues: CSVEYSGTTYEQYF. The CDR3 nucleotides read TGCAGCGTTGAGTATAGCGGGACTACCTACGAGCAGTACTTC.